The 25 T cell receptor beta chains below all came from one sample that was sequenced in a study of blood T cell repertoires in COVID-19. TCRdb's copy holds only in-frame clones and misses some; the assay was immunoSEQ multiplex PCR. The repertoire holds more than 100,000 clones, over 70% seen once, with 25% to 35% in the top ten. The sequencing sample was made of peripheral blood. These receptors were taken from a woman in her sixties or seventies with acute or convalescent COVID-19.

The chain recombines TRBV2 with TRBJ2-7; TRBD2 might be the D (5 bases). This CDR3 is built from 12 residues. The ends were cut back, 10 bases at V and 7 bases at J, with 17 bases in the middle. Germline CDR1 is SNHLY and CDR2 is FYNNEI. The CDR3 region has the DNA TGTGCCACCGGTGGAACTTGGGAGGAGCAGTACTTC. Residues: CATGGTWEEQYF.

V usage is TRBV4-1 and J usage is TRBJ2-1, with TRBD2 matching 7 bases. The CDR3 loop spans 16 amino acids. Looked up from germline, CDR1 is MGHRA and CDR2 is YSYEKL. The V gene end was trimmed by 4 bases and the J gene end by 2 bases; junction bases not matched to a gene: 8. In DNA, the CDR3 is TGCGCCAGCAGCCGGGCGGGGGACCTGACCTACAATGAGCAGTTCTTC. It yields the protein CASSRAGDLTYNEQFF.

J is TRBJ1-1 and V is TRBV6-1, with TRBD1 matching over 10 bases. Per germline, CDR1 MNHNS and CDR2 SASEGT. The length of the CDR3 is 16 residues. The junction had 6 bases not matched to a gene; V was cut back by 0 bases and J by 5 bases. This CDR3 reads CASSEALTGGFTEAFF. In DNA, the CDR3 is TGTGCCAGCAGTGAAGCGCTGACAGGGGGCTTTACTGAAGCTTTCTTT.

This clone was detected once. V and J are TRBV19 and TRBJ1-2; TRBD1 is a possible D gene (5 bases). Germline CDR1 LNHDA, CDR2 SQIVND (reference sequence). The CDR3 has 13 residues. Trimming shortened V by 3 bases and J by 4 bases, and 9 bases separated the two germline ends. For the CDR3, the DNA is TGTGCCAGTAGTATGACGACAGCCTATGGCTACACCTTC. This codes for CASSMTTAYGYTF. Full variable domain (rest looked up from reference TRBV19 and TRBJ1-2): DGGITQSPKYLFRKEGQNVTLSCEQNLNHDAMYWYRQDPGQGLRLIYYSQIVNDFQKGDIAEGYSVSREKKESFPLTVTSAQKNPTAFYLCASSMTTAYGYTFGSGTRLTVV.

The rearrangement uses TRBV5-4 and TRBJ1-6, with 7 bases matching TRBD1. The J segment lost 7 bases and the V segment lost 4 bases, leaving 8 bases of the junction unmatched. The CDR3 is made up of 15 amino acids. The germline gives CDR1 SGHNT, CDR2 YYREEE (reference sequence). The CDR3 spells CASSREQGLNSPLHF. The CDR3 bases are TGTGCCAGCAGCCGTGAACAGGGGCTGAATTCACCCCTCCACTTT.

The genes are TRBV4-1 and TRBJ2-2, with D possibly TRBD1 on 7 matching bases. The CDR3 sequence is 17 residues long. The ends were cut back, 1 base at V and 0 bases at J, with 12 bases in the middle. Germline loops: CDR1 MGHRA, CDR2 YSYEKL. CDR3 sequence reads: CASSQGQGGSNTGELFF. CDR3 DNA: TGCGCCAGCAGCCAAGGTCAGGGGGGCTCGAACACCGGGGAGCTGTTTTTT.

The chain couples TRBV9 to TRBJ2-1; 10 positions agree with TRBD1. The CDR3 has 16 residues. The ends lost 2 bases at V and 7 bases at J; junction bases unmatched: 9. From germline, CDR1 is SGDLS and CDR2 YYNGEE. The CDR3 coding sequence is TGTGCCAGCAGCGTCCCCCGGGACAGGGGTGGGAATGAGCAGTTCTTC. It codes for CASSVPRDRGGNEQFF. Filled out from reference TRBV9 and TRBJ2-1, the complete variable domain reads DSGVTQTPKHLITATGQRVTLRCSPRSGDLSVYWYQQSLDQGLQFLIQYYNGEERAKGNILERFSAQQFPDLHSELNLSSLELGDSALYFCASSVPRDRGGNEQFFGPGTRLTVL.

The genes are TRBV9 and TRBJ1-3; 7 bases fit TRBD1. The V gene's germline CDR1 is SGDLS and CDR2 YYNGEE. This CDR3 region has 17 residues. V dropped 4 bases and J dropped 0; count of bases not matched to a gene: 10. The DNA for the CDR3 is TGTGCCAGCAGCACCAGTAGACAGGGACTCTCTGGAAACACCATATATTTT. It specifies CASSTSRQGLSGNTIYF.

The V call is TRBV18, the J call TRBJ2-2; TRBD1 agrees at 7 bases. Looked up from germline, CDR1 is KGHSH and CDR2 is LQKENI. The CDR3 covers 17 residues. V lost 0 bases to trimming and J lost 1 base; unmatched junction nucleotides: 5. CDR3: CASSPPKGQQNTGELFF. The CDR3 DNA follows: TGTGCCAGCTCACCACCGAAGGGACAGCAGAACACCGGGGAGCTGTTTTTT.

V usage is TRBV29-1 and J usage is TRBJ2-1; 13 bases fit TRBD2. The V and J ends lost 8 bases and 3 bases, in that order; junction bases with no gene match: 10. Germline CDR1 reads SQVTM; CDR2 reads ANQGSEA. The CDR3 totals 16 residues. DNA for the CDR3: TGCAGCTCCCGGACTAGCGGGGGAGAAAGCTACAATGAGCAGTTCTTC. It encodes CSSRTSGGESYNEQFF.

V and J are TRBV9 and TRBJ2-1, with a possible D match to TRBD1 (7 bases). Germline CDR1 reads SGDLS; CDR2 reads YYNGEE. The CDR3 length is 16 residues. V was trimmed by 4 bases and J by 7 bases, leaving 21 bases between them. CDR3 DNA sequence: TGTGCCAGCAGCATTCAGGGGGGCGGGGTGTCGAATGAGCAGTTCTTC. Its protein is CASSIQGGGVSNEQFF.

CDR3 region: CASRGGLVTGELFF. The CDR3 DNA follows: TGTGCCAGCAGAGGAGGCCTGGTCACCGGGGAGCTGTTTTTT. The chain recombines TRBV13 with TRBJ2-2; possibly TRBD2 for D (5 bases). The CDR3 is made up of 14 amino acids. Germline V gene lookup returns CDR1 PRHDT and CDR2 FYEKMQ (reference sequence). V shed 6 bases and J shed 4 bases, with 12 bases lying between them. Full variable domain (outside the CDR3, taken from reference TRBV13 and TRBJ2-2): AAGVIQSPRHLIKEKRETATLKCYPIPRHDTVYWYQQGPGQDPQFLISFYEKMQSDKGSIPDRFSAQQFSDYHSELNMSSLELGDSALYFCASRGGLVTGELFFGEGSRLTVL.

The chain employs TRBV7-9 and TRBJ1-3; D might be TRBD1 (5 bases). V lost 8 bases, J lost 5 bases, and 13 bases lay in between. Germline assignment: CDR1 SEHNR and CDR2 FQNEAQ (reference sequence). The CDR3 extends over 13 amino acids. The CDR3 DNA reads as TGTGCCAGCGTCCCCAGGGTCCGAAACACCATATATTTT. It is translated as CASVPRVRNTIYF.

The CDR3 DNA reads TGTGCCAGCAGCCCGACTAGCGGGGGGGCAAATGAGCAGTTCTTC. It yields the protein CASSPTSGGANEQFF. V and J are TRBV7-2 and TRBJ2-1; 14 bases line up with TRBD2. Trimming took 5 bases from V and 7 from J; bases not matched to a gene: 4. Germline V gives CDR1 SGHTA, CDR2 FQGNSA. There are 15 residues in the CDR3.

The J gene is TRBJ1-1, the V gene TRBV3-1 (or the pseudogene TRBV3-2), with D unclear. V was cut by 6 bases and J by 0 bases, with 5 bases left in between. Germline V gene sequence: CDR1 LGHDT, CDR2 YNNKEL (reference sequence). This CDR3 comprises 12 residues. As DNA, the CDR3 is TGTGCCAGCAGAGACTTGAACACTGAAGCTTTCTTT. This gives the protein CASRDLNTEAFF.

The J gene is TRBJ2-7, the V gene TRBV27, with D possibly TRBD1 on 6 matching bases. Per the germline V gene, CDR1 is MNHEY and CDR2 is SMNVEV (reference sequence). The germline V and J ends were trimmed by 6 bases and 3 bases, with 24 bases remaining between them. The CDR3 extends over 17 amino acids. The CDR3 nucleotides read TGTGCCAGCAGCCGATATGCCCCGAGGGACACCTTCTACGAGCAGTACTTC. Encoded protein: CASSRYAPRDTFYEQYF.

The chain recombines TRBV14 with TRBJ2-6; the match to TRBD1 covers 8 bases. Germline CDR1 and CDR2: SGHDN and FVKESK. The V and J ends lost 0 bases and 2 bases, in that order; junction bases with no gene match: 6. The CDR3 is 18 amino acids. The CDR3 nucleotides are TGTGCCAGCAGCCAAGATCGCAGGGGGCTCCCTGGGGCCAACGTCCTGACTTTC. Translation gives CASSQDRRGLPGANVLTF.

The CDR3 here is CASSDPESGANVLTF. DNA for the CDR3: TGTGCCAGCAGTGACCCGGAGTCTGGGGCCAACGTCCTGACTTTC. The chain combines TRBV25-1 with TRBJ2-6, with D unclear. The CDR3 is made up of 15 amino acids. Germline V gene lookup returns CDR1 MGHDK and CDR2 SYGVNS. The ends were cut back, 3 bases at V and 1 base at J, with 7 bases in the middle.

The J gene is TRBJ2-1, the V gene TRBV2; 13 positions agree with TRBD2. The CDR3 covers 15 residues. Trimming at V came to 5 bases and at J to 4 bases, leaving 2 bases not matched to a gene. CDR1 and CDR2 (germline): SNHLY, FYNNEI. DNA for the CDR3: TGTGCCAGCAGTTGGACTAGCGGGGGATACAATGAGCAGTTCTTC. Translating gives CASSWTSGGYNEQFF.

CDR3 DNA sequence: TGTGCCAGCAGCAGAGGGGGCGACGAAAAACTGTTTTTT. The encoded protein is CASSRGGDEKLFF. This rearrangement joins TRBV27 to TRBJ1-4; the match to TRBD1 covers 7 bases. After removal of 6 bases from V and 8 bases from J, the junction contained 6 bases not matched to a gene. The CDR3 totals 13 residues. Germline-derived CDR1 and CDR2 are MNHEY and SMNVEV (reference sequence).

The CDR3 protein is CASSEASSYEQYF. The CDR3 coding sequence is TGTGCCAGCAGTGAAGCCAGCTCCTACGAGCAGTACTTC. The gene calls are TRBV25-1 and TRBJ2-7; unclear D gene. V lost 2 bases and J 0 bases, leaving 5 bases between the germline ends. Germline V gene lookup returns CDR1 MGHDK and CDR2 SYGVNS. This CDR3 region has 13 residues.

The rearrangement joins TRBV15 to TRBJ1-2; D is ambiguous. Trimming removed 0 bases from V and 8 bases from J, with 7 bases in between. The CDR3 loop spans 12 amino acids. Germline values: CDR1 LNHNV, CDR2 YYDKDF (reference sequence). CDR3 in amino acids: CATSRDREGYTF. The CDR3 region has the DNA TGTGCCACCAGCAGAGATCGAGAAGGCTACACCTTC.

V and J are TRBV9 and TRBJ2-5; 15 nucleotides align to TRBD2. There are 16 residues in the CDR3. After removal of 2 bases from V and 5 bases from J, the junction contained 4 bases not matched to a gene. Germline values: CDR1 SGDLS, CDR2 YYNGEE. As DNA, the CDR3 is TGTGCCAGCAGCGTCCAGGGGACTAGCGGGGGGGAGACCCAGTACTTC. Its translation is CASSVQGTSGGETQYF.

The chain couples TRBV11-2 to TRBJ2-5; TRBD1 agrees at 11 bases. The germline CDR1 and CDR2 sequences are SGHAT and FQNNGV. CDR3 length equals 18 residues. Trimming cost V 2 bases and J 2 bases; bases outside gene matches: 10. The CDR3 here is CASSLRGGTGGPQETQYF. The CDR3 coding sequence is TGTGCCAGCAGCTTAAGGGGTGGGACAGGGGGGCCTCAAGAGACCCAGTACTTC.

The chain uses TRBV6-5 and TRBJ1-5; tentatively, D is TRBD1 (6 bases). CDR1 and CDR2 (germline): MNHEY, SVGAGI. The CDR3 sequence is 15 residues long. V lost 4 bases to trimming and J lost 4 bases, with 14 bases between them. CDR3 in DNA: TGTGCCAGCAGTTCCAATGGACAGCGGAATCAGCCCCAGCATTTT. This translates into CASSSNGQRNQPQHF.